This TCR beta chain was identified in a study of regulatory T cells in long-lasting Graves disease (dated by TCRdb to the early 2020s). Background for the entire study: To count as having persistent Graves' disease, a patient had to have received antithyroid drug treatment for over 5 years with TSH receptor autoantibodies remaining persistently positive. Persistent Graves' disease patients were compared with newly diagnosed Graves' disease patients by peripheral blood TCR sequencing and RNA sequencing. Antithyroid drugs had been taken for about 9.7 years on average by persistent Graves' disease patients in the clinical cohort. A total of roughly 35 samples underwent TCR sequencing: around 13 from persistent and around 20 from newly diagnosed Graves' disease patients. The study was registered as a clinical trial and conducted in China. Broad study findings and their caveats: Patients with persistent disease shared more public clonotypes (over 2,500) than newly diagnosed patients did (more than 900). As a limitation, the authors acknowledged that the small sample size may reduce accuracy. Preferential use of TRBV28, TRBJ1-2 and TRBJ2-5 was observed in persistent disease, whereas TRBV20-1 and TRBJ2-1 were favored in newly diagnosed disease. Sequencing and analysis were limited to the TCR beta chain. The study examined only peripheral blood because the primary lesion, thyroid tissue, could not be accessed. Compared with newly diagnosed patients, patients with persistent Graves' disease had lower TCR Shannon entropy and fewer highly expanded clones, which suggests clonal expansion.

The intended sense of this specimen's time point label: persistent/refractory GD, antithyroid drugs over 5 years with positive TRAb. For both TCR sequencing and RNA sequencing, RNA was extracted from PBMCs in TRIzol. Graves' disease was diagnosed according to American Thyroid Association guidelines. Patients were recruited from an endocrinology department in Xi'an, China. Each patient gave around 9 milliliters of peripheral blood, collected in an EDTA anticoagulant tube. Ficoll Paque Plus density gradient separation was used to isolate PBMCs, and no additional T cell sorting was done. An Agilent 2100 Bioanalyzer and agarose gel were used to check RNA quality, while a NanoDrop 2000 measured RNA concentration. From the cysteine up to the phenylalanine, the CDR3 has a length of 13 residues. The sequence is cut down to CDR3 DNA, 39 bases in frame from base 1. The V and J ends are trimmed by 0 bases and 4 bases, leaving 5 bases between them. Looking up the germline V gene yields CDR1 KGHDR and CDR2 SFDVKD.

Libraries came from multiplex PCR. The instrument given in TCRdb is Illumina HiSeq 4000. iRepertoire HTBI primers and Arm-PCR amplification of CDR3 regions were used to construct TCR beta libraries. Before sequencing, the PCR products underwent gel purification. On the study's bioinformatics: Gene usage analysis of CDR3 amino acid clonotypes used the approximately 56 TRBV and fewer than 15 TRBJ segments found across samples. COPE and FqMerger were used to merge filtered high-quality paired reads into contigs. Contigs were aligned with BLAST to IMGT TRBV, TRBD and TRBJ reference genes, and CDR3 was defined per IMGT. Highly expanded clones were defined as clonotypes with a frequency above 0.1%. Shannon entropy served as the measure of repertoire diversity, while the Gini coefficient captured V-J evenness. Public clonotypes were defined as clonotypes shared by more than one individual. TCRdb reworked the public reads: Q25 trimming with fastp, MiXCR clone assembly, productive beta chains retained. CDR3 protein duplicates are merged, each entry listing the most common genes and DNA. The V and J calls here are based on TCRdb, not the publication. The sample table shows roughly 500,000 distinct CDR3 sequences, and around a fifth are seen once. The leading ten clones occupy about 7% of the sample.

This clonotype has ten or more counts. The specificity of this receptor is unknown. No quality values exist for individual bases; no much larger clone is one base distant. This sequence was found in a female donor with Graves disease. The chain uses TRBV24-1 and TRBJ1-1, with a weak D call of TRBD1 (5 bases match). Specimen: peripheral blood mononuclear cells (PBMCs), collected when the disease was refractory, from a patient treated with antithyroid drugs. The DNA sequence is TGTGCCACCAGTGATTTGGGGGGCACTGAAGCTTTCTTT. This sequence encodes CATSDLGGTEAFF.